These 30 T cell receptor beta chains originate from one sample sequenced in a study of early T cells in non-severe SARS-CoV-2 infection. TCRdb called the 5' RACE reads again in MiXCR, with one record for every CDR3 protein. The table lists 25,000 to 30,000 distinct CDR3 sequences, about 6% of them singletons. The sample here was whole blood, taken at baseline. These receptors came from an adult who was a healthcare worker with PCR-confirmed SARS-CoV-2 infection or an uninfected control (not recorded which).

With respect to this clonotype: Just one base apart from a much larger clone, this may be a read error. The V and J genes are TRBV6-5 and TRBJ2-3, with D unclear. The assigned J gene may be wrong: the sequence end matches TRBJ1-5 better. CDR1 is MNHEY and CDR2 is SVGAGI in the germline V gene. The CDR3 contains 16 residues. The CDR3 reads CASSYSGRASTDTQHF. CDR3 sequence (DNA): TGTGCCAGCAGTTACTCAGGAAGGGCCAGCACAGATACGCAGCATTTT.

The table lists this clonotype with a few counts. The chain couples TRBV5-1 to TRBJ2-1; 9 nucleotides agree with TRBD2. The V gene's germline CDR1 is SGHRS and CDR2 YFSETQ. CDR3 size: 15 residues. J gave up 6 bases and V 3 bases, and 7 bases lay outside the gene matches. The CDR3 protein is CASSYLAGGSNEQFF. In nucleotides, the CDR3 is TGCGCCAGCAGCTATTTGGCGGGAGGGAGCAATGAGCAGTTCTTC. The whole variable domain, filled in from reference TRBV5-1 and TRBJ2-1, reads KAGVTQTPRYLIKTRGQQVTLSCSPISGHRSVSWYQQTPGQGLQFLFEYFSETQRNKGNFPGRFSGRQFSNSRSEMNVSTLELGDSALYLCASSYLAGGSNEQFFGPGTRLTVL.

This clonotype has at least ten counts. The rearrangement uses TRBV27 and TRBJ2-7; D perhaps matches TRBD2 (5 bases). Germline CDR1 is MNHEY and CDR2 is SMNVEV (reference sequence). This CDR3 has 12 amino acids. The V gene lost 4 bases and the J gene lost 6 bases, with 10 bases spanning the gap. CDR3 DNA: TGTGCCAGCAGTTCCCGGGGATTCGAGCAGTACTTC. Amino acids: CASSSRGFEQYF.

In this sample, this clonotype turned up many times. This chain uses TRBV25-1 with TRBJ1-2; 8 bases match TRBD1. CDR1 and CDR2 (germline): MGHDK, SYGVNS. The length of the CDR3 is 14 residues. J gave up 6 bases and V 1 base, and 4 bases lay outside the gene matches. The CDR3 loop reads CASSEWGQDNGYTF. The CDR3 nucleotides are TGTGCCAGCAGTGAATGGGGACAGGACAATGGCTACACCTTC.

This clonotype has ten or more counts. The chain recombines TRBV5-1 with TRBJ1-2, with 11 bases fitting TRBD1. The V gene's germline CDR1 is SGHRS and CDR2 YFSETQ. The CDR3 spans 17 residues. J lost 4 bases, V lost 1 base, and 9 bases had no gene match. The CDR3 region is CASSLPGQGAQSYGYTF. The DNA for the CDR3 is TGCGCCAGCAGCTTGCCAGGACAGGGGGCCCAATCCTATGGCTACACCTTC.

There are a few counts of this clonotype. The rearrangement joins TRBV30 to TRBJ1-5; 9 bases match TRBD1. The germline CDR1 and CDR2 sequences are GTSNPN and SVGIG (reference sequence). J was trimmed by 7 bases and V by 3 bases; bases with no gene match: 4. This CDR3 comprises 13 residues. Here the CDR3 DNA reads TGTGCCTGGAGCGGGACAGGGTACCAGCCCCAGCATTTT. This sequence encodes CAWSGTGYQPQHF.

The chain's CDR3 is CASSQDSLGQQFF. The CDR3 DNA follows: TGTGCCAGCAGCCAAGATTCCCTAGGACAGCAGTTCTTC. V and J are TRBV14 and TRBJ2-1; D uncertain. This CDR3 is built from 13 residues. V lost 0 bases and J 11 bases, leaving 11 bases between the germline ends. Germline lookup yields CDR1 SGHDN and CDR2 FVKESK.

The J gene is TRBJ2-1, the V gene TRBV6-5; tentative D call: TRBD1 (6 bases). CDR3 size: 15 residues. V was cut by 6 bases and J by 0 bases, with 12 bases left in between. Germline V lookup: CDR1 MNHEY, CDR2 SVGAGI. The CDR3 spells CASRPDRSSYNEQFF. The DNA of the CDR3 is TGTGCCAGCAGACCCGACAGGAGCTCCTACAATGAGCAGTTCTTC.

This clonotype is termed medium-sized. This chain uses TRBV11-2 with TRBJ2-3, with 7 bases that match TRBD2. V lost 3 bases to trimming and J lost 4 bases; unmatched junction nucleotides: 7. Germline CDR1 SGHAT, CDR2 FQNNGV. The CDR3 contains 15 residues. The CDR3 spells CASSFSSGTSDTQYF. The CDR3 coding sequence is TGTGCCAGCAGCTTCTCCAGCGGGACCTCAGATACGCAGTATTTT.

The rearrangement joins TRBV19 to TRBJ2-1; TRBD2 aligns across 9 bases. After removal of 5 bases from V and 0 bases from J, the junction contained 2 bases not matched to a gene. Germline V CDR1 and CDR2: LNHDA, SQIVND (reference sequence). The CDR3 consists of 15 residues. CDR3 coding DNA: TGTGCCAGTAGTCTTAGCGGGAGCTCCTACAATGAGCAGTTCTTC. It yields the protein CASSLSGSSYNEQFF.

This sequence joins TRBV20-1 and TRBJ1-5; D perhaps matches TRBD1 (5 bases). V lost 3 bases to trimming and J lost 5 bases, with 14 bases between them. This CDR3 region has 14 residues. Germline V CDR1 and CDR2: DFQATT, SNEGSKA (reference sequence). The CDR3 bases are TGCAGTGCTAGTTCGGCAGGGCGGCATCAGCCCCAGCATTTT. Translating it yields CSASSAGRHQPQHF.

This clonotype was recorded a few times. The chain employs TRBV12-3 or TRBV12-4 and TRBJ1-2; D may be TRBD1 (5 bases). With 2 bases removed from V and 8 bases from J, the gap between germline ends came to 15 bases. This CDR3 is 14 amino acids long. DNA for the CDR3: TGTGCCAGCAGTTTAAGGGTGACAGCAGACGGCTACACCTTC. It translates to CASSLRVTADGYTF.

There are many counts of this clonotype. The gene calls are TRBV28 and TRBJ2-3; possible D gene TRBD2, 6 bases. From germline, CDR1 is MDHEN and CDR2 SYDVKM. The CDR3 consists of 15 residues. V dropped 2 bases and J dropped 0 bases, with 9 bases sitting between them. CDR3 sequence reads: CASSLRGVSTDTQYF. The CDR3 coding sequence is TGTGCCAGCAGTTTACGCGGGGTTAGCACAGATACGCAGTATTTT. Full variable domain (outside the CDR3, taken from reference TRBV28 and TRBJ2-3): DVKVTQSSRYLVKRTGEKVFLECVQDMDHENMFWYRQDPGLGLRLIYFSYDVKMKEKGDIPEGYSVSREKKERFSLILESASTNQTSMYLCASSLRGVSTDTQYFGPGTRLTVL.

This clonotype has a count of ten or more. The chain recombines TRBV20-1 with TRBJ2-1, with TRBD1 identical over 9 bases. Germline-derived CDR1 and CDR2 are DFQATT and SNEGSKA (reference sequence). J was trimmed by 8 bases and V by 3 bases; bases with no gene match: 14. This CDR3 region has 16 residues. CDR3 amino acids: CSARHPGQGFWDEQFF. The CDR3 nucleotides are TGCAGTGCTAGGCACCCGGGACAGGGCTTTTGGGATGAGCAGTTCTTC.

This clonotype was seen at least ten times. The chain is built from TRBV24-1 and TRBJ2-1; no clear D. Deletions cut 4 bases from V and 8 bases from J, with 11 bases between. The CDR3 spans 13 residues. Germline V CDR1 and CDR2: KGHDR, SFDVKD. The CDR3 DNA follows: TGTGCCACCAGTGACCCCCCCCTTGATGAGCAGTTCTTC. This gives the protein CATSDPPLDEQFF.

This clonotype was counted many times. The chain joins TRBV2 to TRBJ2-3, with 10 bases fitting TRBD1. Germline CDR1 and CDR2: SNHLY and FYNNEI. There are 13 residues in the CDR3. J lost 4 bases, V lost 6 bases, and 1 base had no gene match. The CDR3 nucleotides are TGTGCCAGCAGAGGACAGGGGGCAGATACGCAGTATTTT. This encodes CASRGQGADTQYF.

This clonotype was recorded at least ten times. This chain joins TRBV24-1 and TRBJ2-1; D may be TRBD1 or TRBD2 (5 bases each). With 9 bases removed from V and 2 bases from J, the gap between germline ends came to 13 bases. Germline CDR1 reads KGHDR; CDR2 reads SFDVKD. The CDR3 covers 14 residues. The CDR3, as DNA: TGTGCCACCTCCGGGACCATACCCTACAATGAGCAGTTCTTC. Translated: CATSGTIPYNEQFF.

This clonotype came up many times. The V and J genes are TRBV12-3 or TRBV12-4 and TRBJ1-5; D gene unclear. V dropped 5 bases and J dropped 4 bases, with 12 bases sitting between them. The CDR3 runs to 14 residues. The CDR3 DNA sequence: TGTGCCAGCAGTCCACCGACGGATAATCAGCCCCAGCATTTT. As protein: CASSPPTDNQPQHF.

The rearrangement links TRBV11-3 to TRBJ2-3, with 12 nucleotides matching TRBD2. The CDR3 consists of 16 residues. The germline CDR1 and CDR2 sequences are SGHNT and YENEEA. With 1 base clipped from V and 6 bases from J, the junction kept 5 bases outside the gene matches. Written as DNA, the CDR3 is TGTGCCAGCAGCTTAGGGACTAGCGGGACGGGGGATACGCAGTATTTT. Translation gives CASSLGTSGTGDTQYF.

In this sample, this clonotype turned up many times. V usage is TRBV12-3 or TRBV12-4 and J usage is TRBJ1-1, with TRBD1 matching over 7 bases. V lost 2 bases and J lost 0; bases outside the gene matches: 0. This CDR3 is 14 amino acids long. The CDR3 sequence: CASSLTGVNTEAFF. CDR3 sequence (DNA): TGTGCCAGCAGTTTAACAGGGGTGAACACTGAAGCTTTCTTT.

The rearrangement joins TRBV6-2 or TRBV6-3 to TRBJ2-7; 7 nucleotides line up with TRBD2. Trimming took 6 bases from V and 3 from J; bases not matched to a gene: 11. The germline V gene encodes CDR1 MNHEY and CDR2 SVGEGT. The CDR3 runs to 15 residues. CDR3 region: CASRQRGLPHYEQYF. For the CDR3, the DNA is TGTGCCAGCAGACAAAGGGGACTACCCCACTACGAGCAGTACTTC.

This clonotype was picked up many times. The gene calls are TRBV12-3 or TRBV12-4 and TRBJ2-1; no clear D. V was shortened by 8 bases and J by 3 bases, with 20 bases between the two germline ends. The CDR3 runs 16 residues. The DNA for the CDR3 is TGTGCCAGCCTTCCGCGAGAGCCTTGGATCTACAATGAGCAGTTCTTC. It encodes CASLPREPWIYNEQFF.

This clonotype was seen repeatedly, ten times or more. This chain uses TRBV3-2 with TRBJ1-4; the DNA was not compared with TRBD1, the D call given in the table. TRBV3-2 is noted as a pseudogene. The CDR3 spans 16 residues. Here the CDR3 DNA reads TGTGCCAGCAGCCTCCAAGACGAGAGGGGACCTGAAAAACTGTTTTTT. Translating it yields CASSLQDERGPEKLFF.

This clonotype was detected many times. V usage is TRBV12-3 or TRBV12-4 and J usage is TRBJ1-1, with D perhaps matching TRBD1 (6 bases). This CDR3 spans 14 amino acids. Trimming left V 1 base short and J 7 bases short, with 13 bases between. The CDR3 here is CASSLVRGFDEAFF. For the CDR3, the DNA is TGTGCCAGCAGTTTAGTCAGGGGCTTTGATGAAGCTTTCTTT.

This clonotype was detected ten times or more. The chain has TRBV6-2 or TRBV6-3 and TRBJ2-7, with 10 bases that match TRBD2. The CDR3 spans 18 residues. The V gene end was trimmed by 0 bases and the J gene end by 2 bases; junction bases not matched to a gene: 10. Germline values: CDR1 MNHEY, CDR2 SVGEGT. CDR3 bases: TGTGCCAGCAGTTACTCCCCCATGAGCGGGGGGGATCCCTACGAGCAGTACTTC. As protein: CASSYSPMSGGDPYEQYF.

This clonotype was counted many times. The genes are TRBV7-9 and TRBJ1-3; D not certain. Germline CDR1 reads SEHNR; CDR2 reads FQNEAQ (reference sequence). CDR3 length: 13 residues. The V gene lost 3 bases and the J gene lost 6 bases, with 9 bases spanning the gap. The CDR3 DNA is TGTGCCAGCAGCTTGAATGAGGAAAACACCATATATTTT. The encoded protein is CASSLNEENTIYF.

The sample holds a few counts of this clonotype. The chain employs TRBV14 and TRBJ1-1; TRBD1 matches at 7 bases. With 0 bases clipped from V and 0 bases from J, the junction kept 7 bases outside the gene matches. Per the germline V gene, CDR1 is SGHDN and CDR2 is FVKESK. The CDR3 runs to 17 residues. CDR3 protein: CASSQDVGQIMNTEAFF. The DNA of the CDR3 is TGTGCCAGCAGCCAAGATGTGGGACAGATCATGAACACTGAAGCTTTCTTT.

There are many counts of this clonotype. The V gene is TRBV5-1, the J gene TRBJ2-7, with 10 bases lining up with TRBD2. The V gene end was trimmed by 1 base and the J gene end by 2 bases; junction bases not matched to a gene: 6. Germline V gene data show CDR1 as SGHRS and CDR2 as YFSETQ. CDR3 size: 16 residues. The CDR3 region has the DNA TGCGCCAGCAGCTTGTCCCTAGCGGGAGCTACCTACGAGCAGTACTTC. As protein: CASSLSLAGATYEQYF.

CDR3 sequence: CASSLDGAGTDTQYF. CDR3 in DNA: TGTGCCAGCAGCTTAGATGGGGCGGGGACAGATACGCAGTATTTT. This sequence joins TRBV7-2 and TRBJ2-3, with TRBD2 as a possible D gene (6 bases). The V gene lost 1 base and the J gene lost 3 bases, with 11 bases spanning the gap. The CDR3 has 15 amino acids. From germline, CDR1 is SGHTA and CDR2 FQGNSA.

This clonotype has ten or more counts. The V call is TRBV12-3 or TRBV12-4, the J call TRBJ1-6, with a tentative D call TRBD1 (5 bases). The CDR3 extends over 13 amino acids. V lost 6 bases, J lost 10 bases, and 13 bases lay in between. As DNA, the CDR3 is TGTGCCAGCAGCTCTGGGGACTTCTCACCCCTCCACTTT. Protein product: CASSSGDFSPLHF.